Below are 22 T cell receptor beta chains sequenced from a single sample in a study of blood T cells in healthy people across ages. Then a second PCR, running about 6 to 11 cycles, was carried out with a sample-barcoded 5' primer and a J-beta primer mix. MiXCR, applied by TCRdb to the 5' RACE reads, yields one record per CDR3 protein. The sample lists roughly 1.9 million distinct CDR3 sequences, roughly 43% occurring once. The material sequenced was blood. These receptor sequences come from a human donor in good health.

The chain has TRBV2 and TRBJ2-4; TRBD2 might be the D (7 bases). With 5 bases removed from V and 7 bases from J, the gap between germline ends came to 18 bases. CDR3 length: 15 residues. Germline CDR1 is SNHLY and CDR2 is FYNNEI. In nucleotides, the CDR3 is TGTGCCAGCAGTCCCCGGGGGGCCCCGGGGAACATTCAGTACTTC. It is translated as CASSPRGAPGNIQYF.

V gene TRBV11-2 combines with J gene TRBJ1-2; 10 nucleotides line up with TRBD1. CDR3 size: 19 residues. Germline CDR1 is SGHAT and CDR2 is FQNNGV. The J segment lost 8 bases and the V segment lost 6 bases, leaving 24 bases of the junction unmatched. The CDR3 bases are TGTGCCAGCAGTTTTGCGTTTAAGGACAGGGGGGATCGGGGCTACGGCTACACCTTC. Amino acid sequence: CASSFAFKDRGDRGYGYTF.

On this clonotype: The junction shows a germline mismatch at one end, possibly a read error. CDR3 bases: TGTGCCTGGAGTTTAACAGGGACTGGCGAAAAGCTGTTTTTT. It codes for CAWSLTGTGEKLFF. The V and J genes are TRBV30 and TRBJ1-4, with TRBD1 as a possible D gene (6 bases). The CDR3 has 14 amino acids. Germline V gene sequence: CDR1 GTSNPN, CDR2 SVGIG (reference sequence). Together with reference TRBV30 and TRBJ1-4, the CDR3 gives the full variable domain: SQTIHQWPATLVQPVGSPLSLECTVEGTSNPNLYWYRQAAGRGLQLLFYSVGIGQISSEVPQNLSASRPQDRQFILSSKKLLLSDSGFYLCAWSLTGTGEKLFFGSGTQLSVL.

Here the CDR3 DNA reads TGTGCCAGCAGCCAAGGGTGGCCAGGGGACTACTCCTACGAGCAGTACTTC. Translating it yields CASSQGWPGDYSYEQYF. The chain links TRBV4-2 to TRBJ2-7, with a weak D call TRBD2 (7 bases). The CDR3 has 17 amino acids. V was cut by 1 base and J by 0 bases, with 16 bases left in between. Germline V gives CDR1 LGHNA, CDR2 YNFKEQ.

In this sample, this clonotype turned up many times. The chain is built from TRBV20-1 and TRBJ2-3; 8 nucleotides align to TRBD2. V trimming: 3 bases; J trimming: 1 base; junction bases outside the gene matches: 0. The CDR3 length is 13 residues. Germline CDR1 is DFQATT and CDR2 is SNEGSKA (reference sequence). The chain's CDR3 is CSASGGGTDTQYF. The CDR3 bases are TGCAGTGCTAGCGGGGGGGGCACAGATACGCAGTATTTT.

The V call is TRBV15, the J call TRBJ2-3; D is unresolved. CDR3 length: 16 amino acids. The V and J ends lost 0 bases and 2 bases respectively, with 12 bases between them. Germline CDR1 reads LNHNV; CDR2 reads YYDKDF (reference sequence). CDR3: CATSRDFLDPTDTQYF. CDR3 nucleotide sequence: TGTGCCACCAGCAGAGATTTCTTAGACCCCACAGATACGCAGTATTTT. Based on the CDR3 plus reference TRBV15 and TRBJ2-3, the full variable domain is DAMVIQNPRYQVTQFGKPVTLSCSQTLNHNVMYWYQQKSSQAPKLLFHYYDKDFNNEADTPDNFQSRRPNTSFCFLDIRSPGLGDTAMYLCATSRDFLDPTDTQYFGPGTRLTVL.

J is TRBJ1-1 and V is TRBV6-5, with D tentatively TRBD1 (5 bases). The V gene lost 5 bases and the J gene lost 11 bases, with 12 bases spanning the gap. The CDR3 contains 11 residues. From germline, CDR1 is MNHEY and CDR2 SVGAGI. Written as DNA, the CDR3 is TGTGCCAGCAGTAGGACGGGGGATGCTTTCTTT. This gives the protein CASSRTGDAFF.

The chain employs TRBV12-3 or TRBV12-4 and TRBJ1-1; D possibly corresponds to TRBD1 (5 bases). Trimming shortened V by 4 bases and J by 6 bases, and 9 bases separated the two germline ends. CDR3 length equals 12 residues. CDR3 loop: CASSWGDAEAFF. As DNA, the CDR3 is TGTGCCAGCAGTTGGGGGGACGCTGAAGCTTTCTTT.

This clonotype was detected a few times. This chain connects TRBV6-6 to TRBJ2-7; D is undetermined. Deletions cut 0 bases from V and 2 bases from J, with 11 bases between. CDR3 length equals 15 residues. Germline V gene sequence: CDR1 MNHNY, CDR2 SVGAGI (reference sequence). For the CDR3, the DNA is TGTGCCAGCAGTTACTCGATGGGCGCCACCTACGAGCAGTACTTC. It encodes CASSYSMGATYEQYF.

The CDR3 protein is CASSQGERRQPQHF. The CDR3, as DNA: TGTGCCAGCAGTCAAGGAGAGCGTAGGCAGCCCCAGCATTTT. V gene TRBV12-3 or TRBV12-4 combines with J gene TRBJ1-5, with no clear D. This CDR3 comprises 14 residues. V was shortened by 5 bases and J by 7 bases, with 15 bases between the two germline ends.

This clonotype was observed a handful of times. This chain joins TRBV29-1 and TRBJ1-5, with D possibly TRBD1 on 5 matching bases. Germline-derived CDR1 and CDR2 are SQVTM and ANQGSEA. Trimming left V 4 bases short and J 5 bases short, with 9 bases between. CDR3 length: 12 amino acids. The CDR3 here is CSVAGVDQPQHF. In nucleotides, the CDR3 is TGCAGCGTTGCGGGGGTTGATCAGCCCCAGCATTTT.

The sample holds a few counts of this clonotype. The chain joins TRBV4-1 to TRBJ1-2; 7 nucleotides align to TRBD1. The CDR3 is 19 amino acids. V was clipped by 3 bases and J by 4 bases; unmatched bases: 20. Looked up from germline, CDR1 is MGHRA and CDR2 is YSYEKL. This CDR3 reads CASSHTLTRQGASTYGYTF. Written as DNA, the CDR3 is TGCGCCAGCAGCCACACCCTTACAAGACAGGGCGCGAGCACCTATGGCTACACCTTC.

This clonotype was seen only a few times. This chain links TRBV2 with TRBJ2-1; maybe TRBD2 (6 bases). Trimming took off 7 bases at V and 13 bases at J, with 20 bases between the two ends. The CDR3 length is 13 residues. The V gene's germline CDR1 is SNHLY and CDR2 FYNNEI. Here the CDR3 reads CASMVFPGETQFF. The CDR3 DNA follows: TGTGCCAGCATGGTCTTTCCGGGAGAGACCCAGTTCTTC.

The count of this clonotype is one. The V gene is TRBV29-1, the J gene TRBJ2-7; D ambiguous. Trimming cost V 5 bases and J 3 bases, with 5 bases left between them. Germline V gives CDR1 SQVTM, CDR2 ANQGSEA. The CDR3 is 10 amino acids. CDR3 in amino acids: CSVCDYEQYF. Here the CDR3 DNA reads TGCAGCGTTTGTGACTACGAGCAGTACTTC.

This clonotype occurred once. Possible read error: a much larger clone is one base away. V and J are TRBV20-1 and TRBJ2-4, with D possibly matching TRBD2 (5 bases). The J call may not be correct, given that the DNA end is closer to TRBJ2-7. Germline V lookup: CDR1 DFQATT, CDR2 SNEGSKA (reference sequence). This CDR3 has 12 residues. As DNA, the CDR3 is TGCAGTGCGGCTTCCAGCGGTTACGAGCAGTACTTC. This sequence encodes CSAASSGYEQYF.

A note on this clonotype: The junction departs from germline at one end; a sequencing error may be responsible. V is TRBV11-3 and J is TRBJ2-7; perhaps TRBD1 as D (6 bases). This CDR3 is 14 amino acids long. Germline lookup yields CDR1 SGHNT and CDR2 YENEEA. The CDR3 DNA follows: TGTACCAGCAGCCCCGACAGGAATACCTACGAGCAGTACTTC. Its translation is CTSSPDRNTYEQYF.

This clonotype has more than one count but fewer than ten. This chain joins TRBV29-1 and TRBJ2-5, with TRBD1 matching 9 bases. Germline trimming cut 6 bases from V and 4 bases from J; bases unmatched to any gene: 6. Looked up from germline, CDR1 is SQVTM and CDR2 is ANQGSEA. This CDR3 comprises 13 residues. The CDR3 loop reads CSVLQGAGETQYF. CDR3 nucleotides: TGCAGCGTCCTACAGGGGGCGGGAGAGACCCAGTACTTC.

The V gene is TRBV12-3 or TRBV12-4, the J gene TRBJ2-1; D uncertain. This CDR3 has 12 residues. The ends were cut back, 6 bases at V and 7 bases at J, with 10 bases in the middle. Here the CDR3 DNA reads TGTGCCAGCAGAAGACACCTGAATGAGCAGTTCTTC. As protein: CASRRHLNEQFF.

There are many counts of this clonotype. The rearrangement uses TRBV9 and TRBJ2-3; D is undetermined. The CDR3 length is 12 residues. CDR1 and CDR2 from the germline V gene are SGDLS and YYNGEE. V lost 1 base and J 2 bases, leaving 2 bases between the germline ends. The CDR3 here is CASSVNTDTQYF. The CDR3 nucleotides are TGTGCCAGCAGCGTAAACACAGATACGCAGTATTTT. Full variable domain (missing parts from reference TRBV9 and TRBJ2-3): DSGVTQTPKHLITATGQRVTLRCSPRSGDLSVYWYQQSLDQGLQFLIQYYNGEERAKGNILERFSAQQFPDLHSELNLSSLELGDSALYFCASSVNTDTQYFGPGTRLTVL.

The chain links TRBV6-5 to TRBJ2-3; D ambiguous. The length of the CDR3 is 15 residues. Trimming stripped 0 bases from V and 0 bases from J, with 7 bases between. Germline V gene lookup returns CDR1 MNHEY and CDR2 SVGAGI. The CDR3 DNA reads as TGTGCCAGCAGTTACTCCTGGGTCAGCACAGATACGCAGTATTTT. Residues: CASSYSWVSTDTQYF.

V and J are TRBV7-9 and TRBJ2-1; TRBD2 might be the D (5 bases). The CDR3 consists of 16 residues. With 5 bases removed from V and 0 bases from J, the gap between germline ends came to 14 bases. The V gene's germline CDR1 is SEHNR and CDR2 FQNEAQ (reference sequence). The CDR3 DNA is TGTGCCAGCAGCCCGCCGGGATCCAACTCCTACAATGAGCAGTTCTTC. This translates into CASSPPGSNSYNEQFF.

The chain combines TRBV6-2 or TRBV6-3 with TRBJ2-7, with a possible D match to TRBD1 (5 bases). The CDR3 runs to 13 residues. Germline CDR1 is MNHEY and CDR2 is SVGEGT. The V and J ends lost 2 bases and 5 bases respectively, with 10 bases between them. The CDR3 loop is CASSYGALHEQYF. CDR3 DNA: TGTGCCAGCAGTTACGGGGCGTTGCACGAGCAGTACTTC.